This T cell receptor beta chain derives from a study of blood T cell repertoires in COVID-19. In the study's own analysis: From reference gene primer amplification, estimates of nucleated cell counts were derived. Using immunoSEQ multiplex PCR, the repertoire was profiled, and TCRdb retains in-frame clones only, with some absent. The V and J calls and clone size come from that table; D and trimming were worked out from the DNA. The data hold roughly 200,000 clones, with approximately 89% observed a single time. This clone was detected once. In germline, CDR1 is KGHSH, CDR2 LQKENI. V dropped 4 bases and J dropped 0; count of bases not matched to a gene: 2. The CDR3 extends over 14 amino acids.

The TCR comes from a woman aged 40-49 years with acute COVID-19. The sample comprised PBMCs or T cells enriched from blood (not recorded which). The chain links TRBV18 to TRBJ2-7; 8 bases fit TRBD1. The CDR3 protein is CASSRTGSSYEQYF. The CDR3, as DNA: TGTGCCAGCTCACGGACAGGGAGCTCCTACGAGCAGTACTTC.